Below, 13 T cell receptor beta chains from the same sample are listed, as sequenced in a study of long-term antiretroviral therapy in people with HIV. Researchers ran immunoSEQ v3.0 at survey level. Some clones are missing from TCRdb's copy, which holds only in-frame ones; the method was immunoSEQ multiplex PCR. The profile shows approximately 14,000 clones, about 80% of them singletons. Material: unsorted PBMCs, obtained just before starting antiretroviral therapy. The receptors shown here come from a man aged 35 to 55 with HIV.

This chain links TRBV6-5 with TRBJ1-1; 8 bases agree with TRBD1. This CDR3 comprises 14 residues. Germline-derived CDR1 and CDR2 are MNHEY and SVGAGI. The trim removed 6 bases at V and 8 bases at J, leaving 11 bases unmatched. The CDR3: CASRNQGARREAFF. The CDR3 DNA reads TGTGCCAGCAGAAACCAGGGGGCGCGTAGGGAAGCTTTCTTT.

The gene calls are TRBV27 and TRBJ2-7; D may match TRBD1 or TRBD2 (5 bases each). The CDR3 sequence is 14 residues long. Germline CDR1 MNHEY, CDR2 SMNVEV (reference sequence). The V end was cut by 5 bases, the J end by 2 bases, with 13 bases between. Written as DNA, the CDR3 is TGTGCCAGCAGTGAGGGGTCCTACGCCTACGAGCAGTACTTC. Amino acid sequence: CASSEGSYAYEQYF.

This chain links TRBV27 with TRBJ2-2, with 8 positions matching TRBD1. The CDR3 extends over 17 amino acids. In germline, CDR1 is MNHEY, CDR2 SMNVEV (reference sequence). The J segment lost 6 bases and the V segment lost 3 bases, leaving 12 bases of the junction unmatched. The CDR3 bases are TGTGCCAGCAGTTTGGGAGGACAGGGATATTTTCCCGGGGAGCTGTTTTTT. This sequence encodes CASSLGGQGYFPGELFF.

The CDR3 spells CASSMWGMGTSDNEQFF. CDR3 coding DNA: TGTGCCAGTAGTATGTGGGGAATGGGGACTAGCGACAATGAGCAGTTCTTC. The V call is TRBV19, the J call TRBJ2-1, with 10 nucleotides matching TRBD2. Germline loops: CDR1 LNHDA, CDR2 SQIVND (reference sequence). The V segment lost 3 bases and the J segment 5 bases; nucleotides outside the gene matches: 10. The CDR3 has 17 amino acids. The complete variable domain, with remaining parts taken from reference TRBV19 and TRBJ2-1, reads DGGITQSPKYLFRKEGQNVTLSCEQNLNHDAMYWYRQDPGQGLRLIYYSQIVNDFQKGDIAEGYSVSREKKESFPLTVTSAQKNPTAFYLCASSMWGMGTSDNEQFFGPGTRLTVL.

The chain couples TRBV5-1 to TRBJ1-1, with 7 bases matching TRBD1. This CDR3 has 16 amino acids. From germline, CDR1 is SGHRS and CDR2 YFSETQ. V lost 1 base and J lost 0; bases outside the gene matches: 6. For the CDR3, the DNA is TGCGCCAGCAGCTTGTGGGACAGCAGTATGAACACTGAAGCTTTCTTT. Translation gives CASSLWDSSMNTEAFF.

The chain couples TRBV28 to TRBJ1-1; D ambiguous. Germline CDR1 MDHEN, CDR2 SYDVKM. Trimming stripped 8 bases from V and 1 base from J, with 5 bases between. There are 11 residues in the CDR3. The CDR3: CASLGNTEAFF. The DNA of the CDR3 is TGTGCCAGCCTCGGGAACACTGAAGCTTTCTTT.

This clone was seen once. CDR3 coding DNA: TGCGCCAGCAGTGTTGACAGTGAAGCTTTCTTT. Translating it yields CASSVDSEAFF. The gene calls are TRBV10-2 and TRBJ1-1, with D possibly being TRBD1 (5 bases). The CDR3 runs to 11 residues. Trimming stripped 4 bases from V and 7 bases from J, with 7 bases between. The germline gives CDR1 WSHSY, CDR2 SAAADI.

The rearrangement links TRBV5-8 to TRBJ2-4; 9 bases line up with TRBD1. V shed 4 bases, J shed 6 bases, and the junction held 5 bases outside the gene matches. Germline V gene lookup returns CDR1 SGHTS and CDR2 YDEGEE. CDR3 length: 14 residues. The CDR3 loop is CASSLGQGGNIQYF. The CDR3 DNA sequence: TGTGCCAGCAGCCTGGGACAGGGTGGAAACATTCAGTACTTC.

The chain links TRBV28 to TRBJ1-5; D unresolved. The CDR3 sequence is 14 residues long. Germline CDR1 MDHEN, CDR2 SYDVKM. Trimming shortened V by 3 bases and J by 1 base, and 7 bases separated the two germline ends. DNA for the CDR3: TGTGCCAGCAGTTTCAGGATGAGCAATCAGCCCCAGCATTTT. It codes for CASSFRMSNQPQHF.

In this sample, this clone turned up once. This chain connects TRBV14 to TRBJ2-5, with 13 bases lining up with TRBD2. V lost 3 bases and J lost 5; bases outside the gene matches: 9. The CDR3 runs 17 residues. Germline lookup yields CDR1 SGHDN and CDR2 FVKESK. The CDR3 here is CASSHLAGTSGKETQYF. The CDR3 region has the DNA TGTGCCAGCAGCCATTTGGCCGGGACTAGCGGGAAGGAGACCCAGTACTTC.

V usage is TRBV15 and J usage is TRBJ2-2; D is unresolved. The CDR3 is 13 residues long. The germline gives CDR1 LNHNV, CDR2 YYDKDF (reference sequence). V was cut by 5 bases and J by 4 bases, with 8 bases left in between. For the CDR3, the DNA is TGTGCCACCAGCTCGTGGGGCACCGGGGAGCTGTTTTTT. Amino acid sequence: CATSSWGTGELFF.

The CDR3 coding sequence is TGTGCCAGCAGCCCAGAACTACAGGTCGTCTACTACGAGCAGTACTTC. Amino acid sequence: CASSPELQVVYYEQYF. The chain uses TRBV5-5 and TRBJ2-7; D is possibly TRBD1 (5 bases). The CDR3 totals 16 residues. The V gene lost 4 bases and the J gene lost 3 bases, with 20 bases spanning the gap. Germline V CDR1 and CDR2: SGHKS, YYEKEE (reference sequence).

This clone was found once. The chain uses TRBV11-2 and TRBJ2-1, with 10 bases matching TRBD1. In germline, CDR1 is SGHAT, CDR2 FQNNGV. There are 14 residues in the CDR3. J was trimmed by 6 bases and V by 8 bases; bases with no gene match: 7. For the CDR3, the DNA is TGTGCCAGCCGGTTGGGGACAGGGGTCAATGAGCAGTTCTTC. Translation gives CASRLGTGVNEQFF.